Each of the 25 T cell receptor beta chains below was sequenced from the same sample in a study of spatial heterogeneity in lung cancer. The antigens for these receptors are not known. Study results and caveats: The number of expanded tumor alpha and beta chains correlated with mutation number.

Specified time point: sample taken at primary tumor resection. MiXCR was run by TCRdb on the 5' RACE reads, yielding one entry per CDR3 protein. The sample holds around 10,000 distinct CDR3 sequences; roughly 13% are singletons and the top ten take roughly 40%. This specimen was lung tumor tissue, taken at surgery. Receptor source: a male donor with early-stage non-small cell lung cancer.

The chain employs TRBV7-2 and TRBJ1-1; no firm D call. The V and J ends lost 11 bases and 2 bases respectively, with 18 bases between them. Germline V gene lookup returns CDR1 SGHTA and CDR2 FQGNSA. The CDR3 runs to 14 residues. This chain's CDR3 is CAVRSGSFNTEAFF. The CDR3 bases are TGTGCCGTACGGAGCGGGTCTTTTAACACTGAAGCTTTCTTT.

This clonotype was seen at least ten times. The rearrangement links TRBV29-1 to TRBJ1-5; 11 bases are shared with TRBD1. This CDR3 spans 14 amino acids. Trimming removed 6 bases from V and 4 bases from J; junction bases left unmatched: 5. Looked up from germline, CDR1 is SQVTM and CDR2 is ANQGSEA. As DNA, the CDR3 is TGCAGCGTCCGTGGGACAGGGGGTAATCAGCCCCAGCATTTT. Translating it yields CSVRGTGGNQPQHF.

This chain connects TRBV20-1 to TRBJ1-5, with D possibly TRBD1 on 6 matching bases. Trimming took off 4 bases at V and 3 bases at J, with 16 bases between the two ends. CDR1 DFQATT and CDR2 SNEGSKA come from the germline V gene (reference sequence). This CDR3 spans 15 amino acids. The CDR3 is CSANEGGSYNQPQHF. The CDR3 coding sequence is TGCAGTGCTAATGAAGGGGGAAGCTACAATCAGCCCCAGCATTTT.

This chain connects TRBV7-8 to TRBJ1-1; perhaps TRBD1 as D (6 bases). The CDR3 spans 15 residues. With 3 bases removed from V and 0 bases from J, the gap between germline ends came to 11 bases. CDR1 and CDR2 from the germline V gene are SGHVS and FQNEAQ. The CDR3: CASSLSYRVNTEAFF. CDR3 DNA sequence: TGTGCCAGCAGCTTGTCGTACAGGGTGAACACTGAAGCTTTCTTT.

This clonotype was detected only a few times. The V gene is TRBV28, the J gene TRBJ1-2, with D maybe TRBD1 (6 bases). The CDR3 consists of 14 residues. Deletions cut 4 bases from V and 4 bases from J, with 13 bases between. Germline CDR1 reads MDHEN; CDR2 reads SYDVKM. CDR3 amino acids: CASSSGGQSYGYTF. CDR3 in DNA: TGTGCCAGCAGTTCGGGAGGACAGAGCTATGGCTACACCTTC.

Only a few counts were recorded for this clonotype. V and J are TRBV6-6 and TRBJ1-1; the D gene is possibly TRBD1 (5 bases). The germline V gene encodes CDR1 MNHNY and CDR2 SVGAGI (reference sequence). The CDR3 loop spans 15 amino acids. V was trimmed by 2 bases and J by 1 base, leaving 11 bases between them. The DNA of the CDR3 is TGTGCCAGCAGTTACCCAGACGGGGGGAACACTGAAGCTTTCTTT. Translation gives CASSYPDGGNTEAFF.

This clonotype has a handful of counts. The chain links TRBV6-2 or TRBV6-3 to TRBJ2-5, with D uncertain. The CDR3 loop spans 13 amino acids. Germline CDR1 and CDR2: MNHEY and SVGEGT. V was trimmed by 5 bases and J by 9 bases, leaving 16 bases between them. The CDR3 loop reads CASSPRTDGAQYF. DNA of the CDR3: TGTGCCAGCAGTCCCCGGACGGATGGGGCCCAGTACTTC.

This clonotype was counted between two and nine times. V gene TRBV20-1 combines with J gene TRBJ1-1, with D perhaps TRBD1 (5 bases). Germline V lookup: CDR1 DFQATT, CDR2 SNEGSKA (reference sequence). Deletions cut 1 base from V and 3 bases from J, with 12 bases between. This CDR3 has 14 amino acids. CDR3 coding DNA: TGCAGTGCTAGAGCGGGGACCCAAGACACTGAAGCTTTCTTT. Its protein is CSARAGTQDTEAFF.

V usage is TRBV3-1 and J usage is TRBJ2-7; D perhaps matches TRBD1 (5 bases). Trimming removed 5 bases from V and 6 bases from J, with 14 bases in between. Germline V lookup: CDR1 LGHDT, CDR2 YNNKEL (reference sequence). The CDR3 consists of 13 residues. CDR3 protein: CASSLFRGTEQYF. The CDR3, as DNA: TGTGCCAGCAGCTTGTTTAGGGGCACCGAGCAGTACTTC.

This chain uses TRBV2 with TRBJ1-2, with 8 bases matching TRBD1. From germline, CDR1 is SNHLY and CDR2 FYNNEI. J gave up 6 bases and V 7 bases, and 16 bases lay outside the gene matches. The CDR3 consists of 16 residues. The CDR3 region is CASMRGQGIYPHGYTF. The CDR3 nucleotides read TGTGCCAGCATGCGAGGACAGGGAATTTATCCCCATGGCTACACCTTC. Combining the CDR3 with reference TRBV2 and TRBJ1-2 gives the whole variable domain EPEVTQTPSHQVTQMGQEVILRCVPISNHLYFYWYRQILGQKVEFLVSFYNNEISEKSEIFDDQFSVERPDGSNFTLKIRSTKLEDSAMYFCASMRGQGIYPHGYTFGSGTRLTVV.

This clonotype appeared a few times. The J gene is TRBJ2-7, the V gene TRBV2; 7 nucleotides line up with TRBD1. CDR3 length equals 14 residues. Germline V gene lookup returns CDR1 SNHLY and CDR2 FYNNEI. Unmatched junction bases numbered 7, after V lost 6 bases and J lost 2 bases. This CDR3 reads CASSDRAATYEQYF. CDR3 DNA sequence: TGTGCCAGCAGCGACAGGGCTGCAACCTACGAGCAGTACTTC.

The chain links TRBV20-1 to TRBJ1-1; 8 positions match TRBD1. Per germline, CDR1 DFQATT and CDR2 SNEGSKA (reference sequence). The CDR3 has 13 residues. V was clipped by 3 bases and J by 6 bases; unmatched bases: 6. The CDR3 coding sequence is TGCAGTGCTAGGGCAGGGGGCAGCCCTGAAGCTTTCTTT. Protein sequence: CSARAGGSPEAFF.

This clonotype appeared many times. The rearrangement links TRBV4-2 to TRBJ2-6; D is unresolved. Trimming removed 1 base from V and 4 bases from J, with 17 bases in between. Germline CDR1 reads LGHNA; CDR2 reads YNFKEQ. The CDR3 covers 18 residues. This CDR3 reads CASSQVVLRDSGANVLTF. The CDR3 region has the DNA TGTGCCAGCAGCCAAGTGGTATTGAGAGATTCCGGGGCCAACGTCCTGACTTTC.

This clonotype was recorded many times. V gene TRBV28 combines with J gene TRBJ2-7; D is undetermined. This CDR3 spans 13 amino acids. Deletions cut 3 bases from V and 3 bases from J, with 9 bases between. Germline CDR1 MDHEN, CDR2 SYDVKM. The CDR3 protein is CASSFSDRYEQYF. In DNA form, the CDR3 reads TGTGCCAGCAGTTTCTCGGATCGCTACGAGCAGTACTTC.

This clonotype was counted between two and nine times. This sequence joins TRBV6-6 and TRBJ2-3; no clear D gene. Germline loops: CDR1 MNHNY, CDR2 SVGAGI (reference sequence). The CDR3 is 14 amino acids. The V gene lost 0 bases and the J gene lost 0 bases, with 4 bases spanning the gap. The CDR3 reads CASSYSDSTDTQYF. CDR3 nucleotides: TGTGCCAGCAGTTACTCTGACAGCACAGATACGCAGTATTTT.

This chain uses TRBV20-1 with TRBJ2-3; D ambiguous. Trimming pared 4 bases from V and 0 bases from J, leaving 8 bases between. The length of the CDR3 is 13 residues. Germline V gene sequence: CDR1 DFQATT, CDR2 SNEGSKA (reference sequence). The CDR3: CSAIPSSTDTQYF. CDR3 coding DNA: TGCAGTGCTATCCCTTCTAGCACAGATACGCAGTATTTT.

The V gene is TRBV18, the J gene TRBJ2-7; tentatively, D is TRBD1 (5 bases). The CDR3 is 14 amino acids. Germline lookup yields CDR1 KGHSH and CDR2 LQKENI. The V end was cut by 0 bases, the J end by 0 bases, with 6 bases between. The CDR3: CASSPPDSSYEQYF. CDR3 DNA sequence: TGTGCCAGCTCACCACCCGACAGCTCCTACGAGCAGTACTTC.

This clonotype came up a few times. The rearrangement joins TRBV20-1 to TRBJ2-5; no firm D call. The CDR3 sequence is 13 residues long. Trimming removed 1 base at V and 2 bases at J, with 8 bases between. The germline V gene has CDR1 DFQATT and CDR2 SNEGSKA (reference sequence). The CDR3 sequence: CSARVGYQETQYF. In DNA form, the CDR3 reads TGCAGTGCTAGAGTGGGGTATCAAGAGACCCAGTACTTC.

This chain links TRBV29-1 with TRBJ1-2, with 7 bases fitting TRBD1. This CDR3 contains 13 residues. Germline V gives CDR1 SQVTM, CDR2 ANQGSEA. J gave up 7 bases and V 4 bases, and 9 bases lay outside the gene matches. The CDR3 nucleotides read TGCAGCGTTGGATTAAGACAGGGCGGTGGCTACACCTTC. As protein: CSVGLRQGGGYTF.

This clonotype is hyperexpanded within its sample. This rearrangement joins TRBV9 to TRBJ1-1, with no clear D. Per the germline V gene, CDR1 is SGDLS and CDR2 is YYNGEE. The length of the CDR3 is 16 residues. V lost 3 bases to trimming and J lost 2 bases, with 17 bases between them. CDR3 loop: CASSEYRHLSNTEAFF. Here the CDR3 DNA reads TGTGCCAGCAGCGAGTACCGACATTTATCTAACACTGAAGCTTTCTTT.

This clonotype appeared many times. The chain combines TRBV5-1 with TRBJ2-1; TRBD2 matches at 10 bases. This CDR3 region has 15 residues. Germline values: CDR1 SGHRS, CDR2 YFSETQ. V shed 3 bases, J shed 1 base, and the junction held 1 base outside the gene matches. CDR3 sequence: CASSSGLASYNEQFF. CDR3 DNA: TGCGCCAGCAGCTCGGGACTAGCGTCCTACAATGAGCAGTTCTTC.

This clonotype is classed as medium-sized. This sequence joins TRBV11-2 and TRBJ1-4; unclear D gene. The CDR3 length is 17 residues. V was trimmed by 6 bases and J by 4 bases, leaving 21 bases between them. Germline loops: CDR1 SGHAT, CDR2 FQNNGV. The CDR3: CASRITRSRTLNEKLFF. Here the CDR3 DNA reads TGTGCCAGCAGGATCACAAGGTCCCGCACCCTTAATGAAAAACTGTTTTTT.

Within the sample, this clonotype is medium-sized. The chain is built from TRBV7-8 and TRBJ2-3, with no clear D. The CDR3 length is 16 residues. CDR1 and CDR2 (germline): SGHVS, FQNEAQ. V was pared by 7 bases and J by 0 bases, with 17 bases between. Here the CDR3 DNA reads TGTGCCAGCAACCCAACCCGGGCCACTAGCACAGATACGCAGTATTTT. This sequence encodes CASNPTRATSTDTQYF.

In this sample, this clonotype turned up a few times. This rearrangement joins TRBV7-9 to TRBJ1-3; no clear D gene. Germline CDR1 reads SEHNR; CDR2 reads FQNEAQ (reference sequence). Trimming pared 5 bases from V and 0 bases from J, leaving 8 bases between. The CDR3 totals 14 residues. The CDR3 nucleotides read TGTGCCAGCAGCCATGCTGCCTCTGGAAACACCATATATTTT. Protein: CASSHAASGNTIYF.

This clonotype has just a few counts. The chain uses TRBV7-6 and TRBJ2-1; TRBD2 matches 10 bases. After removal of 3 bases from V and 4 bases from J, the junction contained 3 bases not matched to a gene. The CDR3 is made up of 15 amino acids. Germline lookup yields CDR1 SGHVS and CDR2 FNYEAQ. The CDR3 loop reads CASSFSGGRYNEQFF. The CDR3 DNA reads as TGTGCCAGCAGCTTTAGCGGGGGGAGATACAATGAGCAGTTCTTC. The full variable domain, rest sourced from reference TRBV7-6 and TRBJ2-1, is GAGVSQSPRYKVTKRGQDVALRCDPISGHVSLYWYRQALGQGPEFLTYFNYEAQQDKSGLPNDRFSAERPEGSISTLTIQRTEQRDSAMYRCASSFSGGRYNEQFFGPGTRLTVL.